A selection of T cell receptor beta chains follows, all from one sample in a study of OX40 agonist ivuxolimab in advanced cancers. Clones were sequenced by immunoSEQ multiplex PCR, and TCRdb holds only the in-frame ones, with some missing. The sample comprises about 67,000 clones, 85% of which are singletons, and over 2% rests with the top ten. The sample here was CD4+ or CD8+ T cells sorted from blood, taken in a trial of the OX40 agonist ivuxolimab. Every receptor here comes from an adult with an advanced solid tumor such as melanoma, head and neck, liver or kidney cancer. Both conserved end residues are part of each CDR3. A D gene is named only where the DNA matches it firmly. Size is stated for part of the rows, as once, few or many counts, or as a class when the clone is expanded.

len	abundance	v_gene	d_gene	j_gene	CDR3aa	CDR3nt
14	NA	TRBV6-1	TRBD2	TRBJ2-5	CASREGAGAETQYF	TGTGCCAGCAGAGAAGGAGCGGGGGCGGAGACCCAGTACTTC
14	NA	TRBV6-1	NA	TRBJ1-6	CASSEVEGGSPLHF	TGTGCCAGCAGTGAAGTGGAGGGAGGCTCACCCCTCCACTTT
12	few	TRBV5-1	NA	TRBJ2-7	CASSLSLHEQYF	TGCGCCAGCAGCCTAAGTCTGCACGAGCAGTACTTC
13	NA	TRBV7-3	NA	TRBJ2-7	CASSPGHNDEQYF	TGTGCCAGCAGCCCGGGACACAATGACGAGCAGTACTTC
15	NA	TRBV4-2	TRBD1	TRBJ2-1	CASGQDRGKDNEQFF	TGTGCCAGCGGCCAAGACAGGGGTAAGGACAATGAGCAGTTCTTC
13	NA	TRBV4-1	NA	TRBJ2-7	CASSERESYEQYF	TGCGCCAGCAGCGAAAGGGAATCCTACGAGCAGTACTTC
15	once	TRBV6-6	TRBD1	TRBJ1-5	CASSYTTGVTQPQHF	TGTGCCAGCAGTTACACTACAGGGGTCACTCAGCCCCAGCATTTT
13	few	TRBV5-1	TRBD2	TRBJ2-5	CASSSSGGETQYF	TGCGCCAGCAGCTCCAGCGGGGGAGAGACCCAGTACTTC
16	NA	TRBV9	NA	TRBJ2-1	CASSVGIGLAHNEQFF	TGTGCCAGCAGCGTAGGTATTGGGCTAGCACACAATGAGCAGTTCTTC
15	NA	TRBV18	TRBD1	TRBJ1-6	CASSPRTGVDSPLHF	TGTGCCAGCTCACCCAGGACAGGGGTGGATTCACCCCTCCACTTT
13	NA	TRBV27	NA	TRBJ1-6	CASSFRPDSPLHF	TGTGCCAGCAGTTTTCGCCCGGATTCACCCCTCCACTTT
14	NA	TRBV7-7	NA	TRBJ2-2	CASSLLQIHRELFF	TGTGCTAGCAGCTTACTCCAAATACATAGGGAGCTGTTTTTT
15	NA	TRBV4-2	NA	TRBJ2-7	CASSLNPGQPYEQYF	TGTGCCAGCAGCCTCAACCCAGGACAGCCGTACGAGCAGTACTTC
15	NA	TRBV5-1	TRBD1	TRBJ2-2	CASSRQGDLTGELFF	TGCGCCAGCAGTAGGCAGGGGGATCTCACCGGGGAGCTGTTTTTT
14	NA	TRBV7-8	NA	TRBJ2-5	CASSYTGDQETQYF	TGTGCCAGCAGCTACACAGGCGACCAAGAGACCCAGTACTTC
17	NA	TRBV7-3	TRBD1	TRBJ2-6	CASSLTPGQVGLGVLTF	TGTGCCAGCAGCTTAACGCCGGGACAGGTTGGCCTAGGCGTCCTGACTTTC
16	NA	TRBV7-8	NA	TRBJ1-1	CASSLERGPMRAEAFF	TGTGCCAGCAGCTTAGAACGCGGCCCCATGAGAGCTGAAGCTTTCTTT
13	NA	TRBV7-9	NA	TRBJ2-3	CASSKGPRDTQYF	TGTGCCAGCAGCAAAGGGCCCAGAGATACGCAGTATTTT
16	once	TRBV4-3	NA	TRBJ1-3	CASSEAVAASGNTIYF	TGCGCCAGCAGCGAGGCTGTGGCGGCCTCTGGAAACACCATATATTTT
16	once	TRBV7-9	TRBD2	TRBJ2-7	CASGGLAGHSSYEQYF	TGTGCCAGCGGGGGACTAGCGGGCCATAGCTCCTACGAGCAGTACTTC
13	NA	TRBV27	NA	TRBJ1-5	CASSPDREEPQHF	TGTGCCAGCAGTCCTGACCGTGAGGAGCCCCAGCATTTT
15	NA	TRBV18	NA	TRBJ1-1	CASSLGGRTNTEAFF	TGTGCCAGCTCACTGGGGGGACGGACGAACACTGAAGCTTTCTTT
14	NA	TRBV11-2	NA	TRBJ2-1	CASSLDPGSGEQFF	TGTGCCAGCAGCTTAGATCCCGGCTCGGGAGAGCAGTTCTTC
16	NA	TRBV4-3	TRBD1	TRBJ1-2	CASSQGGGREAYGYTF	TGCGCCAGCAGCCAGGGAGGGGGCAGGGAGGCCTATGGCTACACCTTC
14	NA	TRBV6-1	TRBD1	TRBJ1-4	CASEKGDSHEKLFF	TGTGCCAGCGAAAAGGGGGACAGCCATGAAAAACTGTTTTTT
14	NA	TRBV28	TRBD1	TRBJ1-2	CASSFDRGNYGYTF	TGTGCCAGCAGTTTCGACAGGGGGAACTATGGCTACACCTTC
15	NA	TRBV11-3	TRBD1	TRBJ2-5	CASSLGDRGVETQYF	TGTGCCAGCAGCTTAGGTGACAGGGGGGTCGAGACCCAGTACTTC
15	NA	TRBV10-2	NA	TRBJ2-3	CASSLGGLSTDTQYF	TGCGCCAGCAGTTTAGGGGGTCTCAGCACAGATACGCAGTATTTT
14	NA	TRBV2	NA	TRBJ1-3	CASSPGQGTNTIYF	TGTGCCAGCAGCCCCGGACAAGGGACAAACACCATATATTTT
15	NA	TRBV18	NA	TRBJ1-1	CASSKQGSANTEAFF	TGTGCCAGCTCAAAACAGGGAAGTGCGAACACTGAAGCTTTCTTT
15	NA	TRBV9	TRBD2	TRBJ2-1	CASSVGTRKWQEQFF	TGTGCCAGCAGCGTAGGGACTAGAAAGTGGCAGGAGCAGTTCTTC
12	NA	TRBV28	NA	TRBJ1-1	CASRGLDTEAFF	TGTGCCAGCAGAGGCCTTGACACTGAAGCTTTCTTT
15	once	TRBV14	TRBD2	TRBJ2-1	CASSRSGRAGNEQFF	TGTGCCAGCAGCCGTAGCGGGAGGGCCGGTAATGAGCAGTTCTTC
15	NA	TRBV5-6	NA	TRBJ1-1	CASSLVPGRNTEAFF	TGTGCCAGCAGCTTGGTACCGGGGAGGAACACTGAAGCTTTCTTT
15	NA	TRBV7-2	TRBD1	TRBJ2-2	CASGRQGALTGELFF	TGTGCCAGCGGTCGACAGGGGGCGCTGACCGGGGAGCTGTTTTTT
16	NA	TRBV25-1	TRBD2	TRBJ2-1	CASSEYSGRAYNEQFF	TGTGCCAGCAGTGAATATAGCGGGAGGGCCTACAATGAGCAGTTCTTC
15	NA	TRBV2	NA	TRBJ1-4	CASRDAGFREEKLFF	TGTGCCAGCAGGGACGCAGGGTTCCGGGAGGAAAAACTGTTTTTT
13	NA	TRBV11-3	NA	TRBJ1-1	CASSLDQAGEAFF	TGTGCCAGCAGCTTAGACCAGGCGGGGGAAGCTTTCTTT
16	NA	TRBV5-5	TRBD1	TRBJ1-4	CASSLVRGQPNEKLFF	TGTGCCAGCAGCTTGGTGAGGGGACAGCCTAATGAAAAACTGTTTTTT
13	NA	TRBV19	NA	TRBJ2-7	CASRDTGSYEQYF	TGTGCCAGTAGGGACACAGGCTCCTACGAGCAGTACTTC
11	NA	TRBV29-1	NA	TRBJ2-2	CSVSYGGELFF	TGCAGCGTTTCCTATGGCGGGGAGCTGTTTTTT
15	NA	TRBV28	NA	TRBJ2-7	CASSPPGSKTYEQYF	TGTGCCAGCAGTCCTCCGGGATCCAAAACCTACGAGCAGTACTTC
14	NA	TRBV5-1	TRBD1	TRBJ2-5	CASSRDRSQETQYF	TGCGCCAGCAGCCGGGACAGGAGCCAAGAGACCCAGTACTTC
16	NA	TRBV21-1	NA	TRBJ2-7	CASSYGTSGASYEQYF	TGTGCCAGCAGCTACGGGACTAGCGGGGCCTCCTACGAGCAGTACTTC
15	NA	TRBV6-6	NA	TRBJ2-7	CASSYRDVTLIEQYF	TGTGCCAGCAGTTACCGGGACGTCACATTAATAGAGCAGTACTTC
15	NA	TRBV18	TRBD1	TRBJ1-5	CASSSGQGGNQPQHF	TGTGCCAGCTCATCCGGACAGGGGGGCAATCAGCCCCAGCATTTT
13	NA	TRBV18	NA	TRBJ2-2	CASSPRGSGELFF	TGTGCCAGCTCACCACGGGGAAGCGGGGAGCTGTTTTTT
13	NA	TRBV6-1	NA	TRBJ1-1	CASRRTVNTEAFF	TGTGCCAGCAGGAGGACGGTGAACACTGAAGCTTTCTTT
16	NA	TRBV7-9	TRBD1	TRBJ1-2	CASSPLGGQGNYGYTF	TGTGCCAGCAGCCCGTTGGGCGGACAGGGAAACTATGGCTACACCTTC
14	NA	TRBV5-4	NA	TRBJ1-1	CASSGGILNTEAFF	TGTGCCAGCAGCGGCGGGATTTTGAACACTGAAGCTTTCTTT
10	NA	TRBV20-1	NA	TRBJ2-1	CSAHRNEQFF	TGCAGTGCTCATCGGAATGAGCAGTTCTTC
15	NA	TRBV15	TRBD1	TRBJ2-3	CATSAGTGDTDTQYF	TGTGCCACCAGTGCCGGGACAGGGGACACAGATACGCAGTATTTT
12	NA	TRBV6-5	NA	TRBJ2-5	CASSPGQETQYF	TGTGCCAGCAGTCCGGGCCAAGAGACCCAGTACTTC
13	NA	TRBV28	NA	TRBJ1-1	CASSLTGDTEAFF	TGTGCCAGCAGTTTAACCGGGGACACTGAAGCTTTCTTT
13	NA	TRBV5-4	NA	TRBJ2-3	CASQGPRGNTQYF	TGTGCCTCCCAGGGACCCCGAGGGAATACGCAGTATTTT
13	NA	TRBV14	NA	TRBJ2-5	CASSQGRWETQYF	TGTGCCAGCAGCCAAGGACGATGGGAGACCCAGTACTTC
15	NA	TRBV10-3	NA	TRBJ2-7	CAISGTSGQSYEQYF	NA